The 25 T cell receptor beta chains presented below share a single source sample, sequenced in a study of shared clonotypes between healthy human individuals. TCRdb keeps only in-frame clones here, not all; method: immunoSEQ multiplex PCR. The sample records 2 million to 2.5 million clones, roughly 93% being singletons. Input material: naive CD4+ T cells from PBMCs. As for subset: CD45RA+ positively selected. The receptors come from a man younger than 35 in good health. Some clones in this sample may be carry-over from other donors' samples.

The V and J genes are TRBV10-3 and TRBJ2-7, with TRBD2 matching 8 bases. The CDR3 spans 18 residues. V was clipped by 4 bases and J by 5 bases; unmatched bases: 19. The germline V gene encodes CDR1 ENHRY and CDR2 SYGVKD. Written as DNA, the CDR3 is TGTGCCATCAGTGGGAGAAAACTAGCGGAAGGCCCCCCCAACGAGCAGTACTTC. This sequence encodes CAISGRKLAEGPPNEQYF.

In regard to this clone: The sample carries other DNA sequences with the same CDR3. The CDR3 sequence: CATSRGGDSYEQYF. In DNA, the CDR3 is TGTGCCACCAGCAGAGGCGGGGACTCCTACGAGCAGTACTTC. The V gene is TRBV15, the J gene TRBJ2-7; maybe TRBD2 (6 bases). The germline CDR1 and CDR2 sequences are LNHNV and YYDKDF (reference sequence). The CDR3 covers 14 residues. V lost 1 base, J lost 0 bases, and 7 bases lay in between.

This clone was recorded once. This chain uses TRBV28 with TRBJ2-1; possible D gene TRBD2, 6 bases. Germline lookup yields CDR1 MDHEN and CDR2 SYDVKM. The CDR3 has 14 amino acids. V dropped 4 bases and J dropped 1 base, with 8 bases sitting between them. The CDR3 coding sequence is TGTGCCAGCAGTTGGCGGGAATCCTACAATGAGCAGTTCTTC. It is translated as CASSWRESYNEQFF.

V is TRBV6-6 and J is TRBJ2-7; maybe TRBD1 (6 bases). Looked up from germline, CDR1 is MNHNY and CDR2 is SVGAGI (reference sequence). This CDR3 contains 14 residues. The V end lost 0 bases, the J end lost 3 bases, and 9 bases lay between the germline ends. CDR3 sequence reads: CASSYSGQIYEQYF. The CDR3 bases are TGTGCCAGCAGTTACTCAGGACAGATCTACGAGCAGTACTTC.

This rearrangement joins TRBV5-1 to TRBJ2-1, with TRBD2 matching over 8 bases. The CDR3 extends over 17 amino acids. Germline values: CDR1 SGHRS, CDR2 YFSETQ. J was trimmed by 10 bases and V by 0 bases; bases with no gene match: 15. CDR3 coding DNA: TGCGCCAGCAGCTTGGGGTCCGTAGCGGGATCGACTAACGAGCAGTTCTTC. It specifies CASSLGSVAGSTNEQFF.

The gene calls are TRBV27 and TRBJ1-6; 7 positions agree with TRBD1. The CDR3 has 15 residues. Unmatched junction bases numbered 11, after V lost 5 bases and J lost 10 bases. The germline gives CDR1 MNHEY, CDR2 SMNVEV (reference sequence). The CDR3 bases are TGTGCCAGCAGTGGTGCGGACAGGCCGAGCTCACCCCTCCACTTT. Its protein product is CASSGADRPSSPLHF.

This clone appeared a single time. Other nucleotide sequences from this sample produce the same CDR3. The chain is built from TRBV7-3 and TRBJ1-1, with 9 positions matching TRBD1. This CDR3 contains 14 residues. The germline CDR1 and CDR2 sequences are SGHTA and FQGTGA. V was clipped by 4 bases and J by 1 base; unmatched bases: 1. The CDR3 spells CASSSTGGNTEAFF. Written as DNA, the CDR3 is TGTGCCAGCAGCTCGACAGGGGGGAACACTGAAGCTTTCTTT.

The rearrangement links TRBV18 to TRBJ2-3; 9 bases line up with TRBD1. The CDR3 consists of 16 residues. The germline gives CDR1 KGHSH, CDR2 LQKENI. The V and J ends lost 6 bases and 0 bases, in that order; junction bases with no gene match: 7. The CDR3 region has the DNA TGTGCCAGCTCCCCGGGGACAGGGACTAGCACAGATACGCAGTATTTT. Its protein product is CASSPGTGTSTDTQYF.

J is TRBJ2-5 and V is TRBV18, with 9 bases identical to TRBD2. Per the germline V gene, CDR1 is KGHSH and CDR2 is LQKENI. The CDR3 has 15 residues. With V trimmed by 2 bases and J by 5 bases, 6 bases remained unmatched. CDR3 bases: TGTGCCAGCTCACCAGGGATAGCGGGAGCTGAGACCCAGTACTTC. This encodes CASSPGIAGAETQYF.

The rearrangement links TRBV6-5 to TRBJ2-1; D is ambiguous. The CDR3 is 15 residues long. V was cut by 7 bases and J by 0 bases, with 13 bases left in between. Germline values: CDR1 MNHEY, CDR2 SVGAGI. CDR3 DNA sequence: TGTGCCAGCATTCACCCGGCAGGCTCCTACAATGAGCAGTTCTTC. Amino acids: CASIHPAGSYNEQFF.

The chain combines TRBV6-1 with TRBJ2-2; TRBD1 matches 8 bases. Germline V CDR1 and CDR2: MNHNS, SASEGT. The CDR3 spans 14 residues. The V segment lost 3 bases and the J segment 5 bases; nucleotides outside the gene matches: 2. CDR3 nucleotides: TGTGCCAGCAGTGACAGGGGGCGAACCGGGGAGCTGTTTTTT. Its protein is CASSDRGRTGELFF.

The V gene is TRBV6-5, the J gene TRBJ2-7; possible D gene TRBD2, 6 bases. The V and J ends lost 6 bases and 7 bases respectively, with 19 bases between them. CDR3 size: 14 residues. Germline loops: CDR1 MNHEY, CDR2 SVGAGI. Written as DNA, the CDR3 is TGTGCCAGCAGCCTAGCTGGAGGGCATCAGGAGCAGTACTTC. Protein: CASSLAGGHQEQYF.

Points on this clone: Other nucleotide sequences in the sample specify the same CDR3. This chain joins TRBV7-2 and TRBJ2-3; the D gene could be TRBD1 or TRBD2 (5 bases each). There are 14 residues in the CDR3. From germline, CDR1 is SGHTA and CDR2 FQGNSA. Trimming removed 6 bases at V and 0 bases at J, with 10 bases between. This CDR3 is CASRQGGSTDTQYF. The CDR3 DNA reads as TGTGCCAGCAGGCAGGGCGGGAGCACAGATACGCAGTATTTT.

The rearrangement uses TRBV18 and TRBJ2-4; D gene ambiguous. The V end was cut by 3 bases, the J end by 5 bases, with 8 bases between. Germline values: CDR1 KGHSH, CDR2 LQKENI. This CDR3 region has 13 residues. The CDR3 DNA reads TGTGCCAGCTCACCCAAAAGTGAAAACATTCAGTACTTC. As protein: CASSPKSENIQYF.

This clone was seen only a few times. The chain has TRBV4-1 and TRBJ1-5; D perhaps matches TRBD1 (6 bases). Deletions cut 3 bases from V and 7 bases from J, with 13 bases between. The CDR3 is 14 residues long. Germline V lookup: CDR1 MGHRA, CDR2 YSYEKL. The CDR3 spells CASSQIGQPQPQHF. CDR3 in DNA: TGCGCCAGCAGCCAGATCGGACAGCCGCAGCCCCAGCATTTT.

V is TRBV19 and J is TRBJ1-2; D remains ambiguous. Trimming removed 1 base from V and 0 bases from J, with 6 bases in between. The CDR3 length is 14 residues. Germline-derived CDR1 and CDR2 are LNHDA and SQIVND (reference sequence). CDR3 bases: TGTGCCAGTAGTATAGTCTTCGCTAACTATGGCTACACCTTC. Its protein is CASSIVFANYGYTF.

The chain recombines TRBV18 with TRBJ1-2; 9 nucleotides align to TRBD1. Losses at the gene ends were 2 bases for V and 4 bases for J; bases not matched to a gene: 8. The CDR3 has 16 residues. Per germline, CDR1 KGHSH and CDR2 LQKENI. The CDR3 bases are TGTGCCAGCTCACCAACAGGGGGCATCACGTCCTATGGCTACACCTTC. Amino acid sequence: CASSPTGGITSYGYTF. Drawing the rest from reference TRBV18 and TRBJ1-2, the complete variable domain is NAGVMQNPRHLVRRRGQEARLRCSPMKGHSHVYWYRQLPEEGLKFMVYLQKENIIDESGMPKERFSAEFPKEGPSILRIQQVVRGDSAAYFCASSPTGGITSYGYTFGSGTRLTVV.

The genes are TRBV7-8 and TRBJ2-1, with TRBD1 matching 8 bases. V lost 1 base and J lost 2; bases outside the gene matches: 7. Germline V gene sequence: CDR1 SGHVS, CDR2 FQNEAQ. This CDR3 comprises 17 residues. CDR3 in amino acids: CASSLVGTGSAYNEQFF. The CDR3 DNA follows: TGTGCCAGCAGCTTAGTCGGGACAGGTTCTGCCTACAATGAGCAGTTCTTC. Full variable domain (outside the CDR3, taken from reference TRBV7-8 and TRBJ2-1): GAGVSQSPRYKVAKRGQDVALRCDPISGHVSLFWYQQALGQGPEFLTYFQNEAQLDKSGLPSDRFFAERPEGSVSTLKIQRTQQEDSAVYLCASSLVGTGSAYNEQFFGPGTRLTVL.

V usage is TRBV27 and J usage is TRBJ2-1; the D gene is possibly TRBD1 (8 bases). This CDR3 has 15 residues. CDR1 is MNHEY, CDR2 SMNVEV, per germline (reference sequence). V lost 2 bases and J 8 bases, leaving 16 bases between the germline ends. The CDR3 reads CASSLRQGRGDEQFF. CDR3 nucleotide sequence: TGTGCCAGCAGTTTACGACAGGGGAGGGGGGATGAGCAGTTCTTC.

This chain links TRBV29-1 with TRBJ2-4; D call uncertain. CDR1 is SQVTM and CDR2 is ANQGSEA in the germline V gene. Trimming shortened V by 7 bases and J by 4 bases, and 14 bases separated the two germline ends. This CDR3 has 13 amino acids. CDR3 amino acids: CSAREDPKNIQYF. CDR3 DNA: TGCAGCGCCCGAGAGGACCCAAAAAACATTCAGTACTTC.

This chain links TRBV5-8 with TRBJ2-5, with TRBD2 as a possible D gene (5 bases). The germline CDR1 and CDR2 sequences are SGHTS and YDEGEE. Trimming left V 3 bases short and J 5 bases short, with 11 bases between. CDR3 length: 13 residues. This CDR3 reads CASSWEPVETQYF. In DNA form, the CDR3 reads TGTGCCAGCAGCTGGGAGCCCGTGGAGACCCAGTACTTC.

The count of this clone is one. The same CDR3 is also encoded by other DNA sequences in this sample. This chain connects TRBV2 to TRBJ2-6; no definite D call. The V gene's germline CDR1 is SNHLY and CDR2 FYNNEI. The length of the CDR3 is 14 residues. V was trimmed by 6 bases and J by 0 bases, leaving 6 bases between them. The CDR3 DNA reads as TGTGCCAGCAGCCCTAGCTCTGGGGCCAACGTCCTGACTTTC. This sequence encodes CASSPSSGANVLTF. The whole variable domain, remainder taken from reference TRBV2 and TRBJ2-6, is EPEVTQTPSHQVTQMGQEVILRCVPISNHLYFYWYRQILGQKVEFLVSFYNNEISEKSEIFDDQFSVERPDGSNFTLKIRSTKLEDSAMYFCASSPSSGANVLTFGAGSRLTVL.

This rearrangement joins TRBV11-3 to TRBJ2-1; the D is unclear. Trimming left V 5 bases short and J 5 bases short, with 10 bases between. The CDR3 has 13 residues. Germline CDR1 is SGHNT and CDR2 is YENEEA. The CDR3 region is CASSPGRHNEQFF. The CDR3 coding sequence is TGTGCCAGCAGCCCTGGACGCCACAATGAGCAGTTCTTC.

This chain connects TRBV20-1 to TRBJ1-2, with D unresolved. CDR1 is DFQATT and CDR2 is SNEGSKA in the germline V gene (reference sequence). Trimming pared 2 bases from V and 8 bases from J, leaving 6 bases between. The CDR3 contains 10 residues. The CDR3 DNA sequence: TGCAGTGCTAGATTAGGCGGCTACACCTTC. It translates to CSARLGGYTF.

The chain couples TRBV28 to TRBJ1-2, with unresolved D. V lost 8 bases to trimming and J lost 4 bases, with 20 bases between them. In germline, CDR1 is MDHEN, CDR2 SYDVKM. The CDR3 runs 15 residues. CDR3 in amino acids: CASSTLAGATYGYTF. CDR3 coding DNA: TGTGCCAGCTCTACCCTCGCGGGAGCGACCTATGGCTACACCTTC.